The clone carrying this T cell receptor (beta chain) was recorded only once. Its target is not known. The V gene lost 3 bases and the J gene lost 6 bases, with 12 bases spanning the gap. This CDR3 comprises 13 residues. Per the germline V gene, CDR1 is SGHDT and CDR2 is YYEEEE. This entry belongs to a study of T-cell memory formation after mild COVID-19. Study-wide points: Contracting CD8+ clones were enriched in EMRA, CD4+ mainly in CM and EM. Confirmation was lacking for SARS-CoV-2 specificity of second-wave clones that peaked on day 37.

TCRdb analysed the 5' RACE reads with MiXCR anew, one entry per CDR3 protein. The sample shows approximately 400,000 distinct CDR3 sequences, approximately 24% of them seen only once. The V and J genes are TRBV5-6 and TRBJ1-1; D is uncertain. The sequenced sample consisted of PBMCs or a T cell subset sorted from them (not recorded which). The sequence derives from an adult woman who had mild COVID-19 (a few samples of this study predate the infection). Cell type and time point are not known. The CDR3 is CASSSYKGPEAFF. In DNA form, the CDR3 reads TGTGCCAGCAGCTCGTACAAAGGTCCTGAAGCTTTCTTT.